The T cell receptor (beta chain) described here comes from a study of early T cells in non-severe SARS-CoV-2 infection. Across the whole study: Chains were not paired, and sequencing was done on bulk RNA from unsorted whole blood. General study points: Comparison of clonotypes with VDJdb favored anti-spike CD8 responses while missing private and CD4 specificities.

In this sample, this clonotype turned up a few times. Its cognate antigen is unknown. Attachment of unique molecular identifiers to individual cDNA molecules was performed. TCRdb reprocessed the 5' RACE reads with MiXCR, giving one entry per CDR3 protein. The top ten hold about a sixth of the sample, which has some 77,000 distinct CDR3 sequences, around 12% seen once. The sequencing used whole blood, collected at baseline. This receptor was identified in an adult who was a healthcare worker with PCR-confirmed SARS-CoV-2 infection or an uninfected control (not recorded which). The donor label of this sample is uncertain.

DNA for the CDR3: TGTGCCAGCTCTCGGACGAAAGGACAACAACGAGGGGAGCTGTTTTTT. This translates into CASSRTKGQQRGELFF. The genes are TRBV2 and TRBJ2-2, with D possibly matching TRBD1 (5 bases). The CDR3 has 16 residues. Trimming pared 8 bases from V and 8 bases from J, leaving 24 bases between. Looked up from germline, CDR1 is SNHLY and CDR2 is FYNNEI.